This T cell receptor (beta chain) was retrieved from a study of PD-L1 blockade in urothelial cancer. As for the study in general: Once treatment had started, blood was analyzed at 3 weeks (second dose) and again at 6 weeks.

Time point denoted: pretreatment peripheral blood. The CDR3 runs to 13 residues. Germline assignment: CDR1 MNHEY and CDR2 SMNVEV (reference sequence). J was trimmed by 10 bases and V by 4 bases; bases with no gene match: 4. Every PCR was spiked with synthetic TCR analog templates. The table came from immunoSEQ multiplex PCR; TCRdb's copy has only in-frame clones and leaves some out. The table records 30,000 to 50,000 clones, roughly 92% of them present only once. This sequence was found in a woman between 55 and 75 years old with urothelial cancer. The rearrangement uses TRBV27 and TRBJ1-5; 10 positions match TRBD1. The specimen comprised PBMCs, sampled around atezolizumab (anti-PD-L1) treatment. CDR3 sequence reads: CASSWTGGQPQHF. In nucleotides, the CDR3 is TGTGCCAGCAGTTGGACAGGGGGGCAACCCCAGCATTTT.